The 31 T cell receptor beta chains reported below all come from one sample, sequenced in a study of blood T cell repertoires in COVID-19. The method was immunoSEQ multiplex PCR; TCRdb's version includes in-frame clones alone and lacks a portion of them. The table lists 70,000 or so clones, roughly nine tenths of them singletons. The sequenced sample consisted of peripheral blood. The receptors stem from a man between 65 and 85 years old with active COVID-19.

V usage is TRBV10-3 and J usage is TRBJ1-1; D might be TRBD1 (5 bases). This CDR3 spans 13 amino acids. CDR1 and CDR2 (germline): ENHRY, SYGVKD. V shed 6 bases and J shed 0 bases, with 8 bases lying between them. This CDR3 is CAISQTVNTEAFF. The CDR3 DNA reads TGTGCCATCAGCCAGACAGTGAACACTGAAGCTTTCTTT.

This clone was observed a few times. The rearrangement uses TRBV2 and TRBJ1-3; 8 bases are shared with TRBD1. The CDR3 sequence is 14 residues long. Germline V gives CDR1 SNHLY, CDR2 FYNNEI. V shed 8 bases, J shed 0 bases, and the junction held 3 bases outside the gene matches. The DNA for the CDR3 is TGTGCCAGCGGGGACAGGAACTCTGGAAACACCATATATTTT. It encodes CASGDRNSGNTIYF.

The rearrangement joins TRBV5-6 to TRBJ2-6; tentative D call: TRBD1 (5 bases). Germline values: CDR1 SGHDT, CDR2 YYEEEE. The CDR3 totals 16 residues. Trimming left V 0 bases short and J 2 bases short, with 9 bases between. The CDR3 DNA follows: TGTGCCAGCAGCTTGGAGTGGGGCACTGGGGCCAACGTCCTGACTTTC. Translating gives CASSLEWGTGANVLTF.

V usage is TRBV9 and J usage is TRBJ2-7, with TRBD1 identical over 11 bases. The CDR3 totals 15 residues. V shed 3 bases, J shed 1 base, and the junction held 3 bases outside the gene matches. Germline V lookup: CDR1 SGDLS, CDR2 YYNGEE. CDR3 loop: CASSARDRGSYEQYF. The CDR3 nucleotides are TGTGCCAGCAGCGCCCGGGACAGGGGGTCCTACGAGCAGTACTTC.

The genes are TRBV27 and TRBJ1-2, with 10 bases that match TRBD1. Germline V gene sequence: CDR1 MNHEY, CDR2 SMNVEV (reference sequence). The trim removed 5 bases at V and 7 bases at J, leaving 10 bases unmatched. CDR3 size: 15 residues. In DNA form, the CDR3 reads TGTGCCAGCAGTCCCCGGGACAGGGGTGGGGGTGGCTACACCTTC. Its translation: CASSPRDRGGGGYTF.

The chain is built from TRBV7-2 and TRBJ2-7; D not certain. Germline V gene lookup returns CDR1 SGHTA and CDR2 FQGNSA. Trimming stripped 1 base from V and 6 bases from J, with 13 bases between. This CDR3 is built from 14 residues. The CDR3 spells CASSLGPGSSEQYF. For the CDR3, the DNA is TGTGCCAGCAGCTTAGGCCCAGGCAGCTCCGAGCAGTACTTC.

The CDR3 sequence: CASSTRQGRTYEQYF. DNA of the CDR3: TGTGCCAGCAGCACCCGACAGGGTAGGACCTACGAGCAGTACTTC. The chain employs TRBV11-3 and TRBJ2-7, with TRBD1 identical over 7 bases. After removal of 5 bases from V and 2 bases from J, the junction contained 9 bases not matched to a gene. CDR1 and CDR2 (germline): SGHNT, YENEEA. The CDR3 length is 15 residues.

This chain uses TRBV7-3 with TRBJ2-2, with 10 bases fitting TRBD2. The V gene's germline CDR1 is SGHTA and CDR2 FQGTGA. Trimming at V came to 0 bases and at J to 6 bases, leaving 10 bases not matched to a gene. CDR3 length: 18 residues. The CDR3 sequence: CASSLTGSAGGAAGELFF. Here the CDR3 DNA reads TGTGCCAGCAGCTTAACGGGATCAGCGGGAGGGGCGGCCGGGGAGCTGTTTTTT.

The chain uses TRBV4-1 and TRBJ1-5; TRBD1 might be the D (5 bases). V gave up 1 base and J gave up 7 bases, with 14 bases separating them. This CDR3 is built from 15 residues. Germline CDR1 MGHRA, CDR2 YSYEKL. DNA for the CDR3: TGCGCCAGCAGCCAAGTCGGGGGGTCGGGACAGCCCCAGCATTTT. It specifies CASSQVGGSGQPQHF.

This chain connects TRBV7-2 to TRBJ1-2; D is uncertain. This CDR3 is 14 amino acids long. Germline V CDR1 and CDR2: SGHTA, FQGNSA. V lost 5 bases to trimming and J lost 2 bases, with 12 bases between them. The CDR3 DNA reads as TGTGCCAGCAGCCCCTCCCCAACAAACTATGGCTACACCTTC. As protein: CASSPSPTNYGYTF. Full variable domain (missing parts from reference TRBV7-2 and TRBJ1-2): GAGVSQSPSNKVTEKGKDVELRCDPISGHTALYWYRQSLGQGLEFLIYFQGNSAPDKSGLPSDRFSAERTGGSVSTLTIQRTQQEDSAVYLCASSPSPTNYGYTFGSGTRLTVV.

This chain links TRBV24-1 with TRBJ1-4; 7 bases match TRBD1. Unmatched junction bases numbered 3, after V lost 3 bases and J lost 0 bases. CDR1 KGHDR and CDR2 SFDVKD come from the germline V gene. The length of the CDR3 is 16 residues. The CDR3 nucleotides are TGTGCCACCAGTGATCCCCAGGGGGCAACTAATGAAAAACTGTTTTTT. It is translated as CATSDPQGATNEKLFF.

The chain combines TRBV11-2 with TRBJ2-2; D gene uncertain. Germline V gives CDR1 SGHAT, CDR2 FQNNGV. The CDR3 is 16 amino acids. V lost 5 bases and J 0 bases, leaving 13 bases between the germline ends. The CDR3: CASSPWAHTNTGELFF. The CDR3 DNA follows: TGTGCCAGCAGCCCCTGGGCTCACACGAACACCGGGGAGCTGTTTTTT.

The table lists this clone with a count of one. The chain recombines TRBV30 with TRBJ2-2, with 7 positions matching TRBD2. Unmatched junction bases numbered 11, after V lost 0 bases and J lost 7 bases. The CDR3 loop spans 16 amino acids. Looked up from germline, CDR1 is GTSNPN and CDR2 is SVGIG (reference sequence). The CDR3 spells CAWSVLFPGGGGELFF. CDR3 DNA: TGTGCCTGGAGTGTATTGTTTCCGGGGGGTGGCGGGGAGCTGTTTTTT. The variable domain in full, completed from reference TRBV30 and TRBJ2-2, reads SQTIHQWPATLVQPVGSPLSLECTVEGTSNPNLYWYRQAAGRGLQLLFYSVGIGQISSEVPQNLSASRPQDRQFILSSKKLLLSDSGFYLCAWSVLFPGGGGELFFGEGSRLTVL.

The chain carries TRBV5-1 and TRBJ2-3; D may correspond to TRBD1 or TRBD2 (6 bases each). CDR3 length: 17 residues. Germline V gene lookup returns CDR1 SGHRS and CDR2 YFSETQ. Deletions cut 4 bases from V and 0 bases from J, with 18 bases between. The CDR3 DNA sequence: TGCGCCAGCAGCCTGGGGGCGGGAATCACTAGCACAGATACGCAGTATTTT. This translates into CASSLGAGITSTDTQYF. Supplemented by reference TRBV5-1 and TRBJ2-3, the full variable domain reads KAGVTQTPRYLIKTRGQQVTLSCSPISGHRSVSWYQQTPGQGLQFLFEYFSETQRNKGNFPGRFSGRQFSNSRSEMNVSTLELGDSALYLCASSLGAGITSTDTQYFGPGTRLTVL.

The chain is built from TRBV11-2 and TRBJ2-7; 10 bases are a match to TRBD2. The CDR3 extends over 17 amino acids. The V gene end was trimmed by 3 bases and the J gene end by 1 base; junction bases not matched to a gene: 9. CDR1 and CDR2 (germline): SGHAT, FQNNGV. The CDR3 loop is CASSFFASGSGSYEQYF. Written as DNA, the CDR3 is TGTGCCAGCAGCTTCTTCGCTAGCGGGAGTGGGTCCTACGAGCAGTACTTC.

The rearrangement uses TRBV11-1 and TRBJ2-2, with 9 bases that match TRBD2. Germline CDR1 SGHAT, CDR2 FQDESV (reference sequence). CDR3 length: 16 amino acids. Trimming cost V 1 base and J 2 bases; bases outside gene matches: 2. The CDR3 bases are TGTGCCAGCAGCTTAGGGCTAGCGGGAAACACCGGGGAGCTGTTTTTT. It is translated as CASSLGLAGNTGELFF.

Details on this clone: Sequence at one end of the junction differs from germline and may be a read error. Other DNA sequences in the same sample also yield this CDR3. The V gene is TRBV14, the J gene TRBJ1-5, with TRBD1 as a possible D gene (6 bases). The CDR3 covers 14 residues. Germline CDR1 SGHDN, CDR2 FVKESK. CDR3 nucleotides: TGTGCCAGCAGCCAGGCCGGACAGACGCAGCCCCAACATTTT. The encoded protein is CASSQAGQTQPQHF.

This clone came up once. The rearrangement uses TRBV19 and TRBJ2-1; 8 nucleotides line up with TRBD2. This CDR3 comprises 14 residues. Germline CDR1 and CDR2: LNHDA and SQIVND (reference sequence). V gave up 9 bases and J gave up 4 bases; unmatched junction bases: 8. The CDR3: CASQGTSRYNEQFF. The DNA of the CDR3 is TGTGCCAGCCAGGGGACTAGTAGATACAATGAGCAGTTCTTC.

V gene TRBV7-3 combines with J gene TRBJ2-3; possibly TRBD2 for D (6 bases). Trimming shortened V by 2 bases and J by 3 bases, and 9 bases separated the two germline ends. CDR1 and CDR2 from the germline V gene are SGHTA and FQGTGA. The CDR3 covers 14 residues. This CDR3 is CASSLGRRTDTQYF. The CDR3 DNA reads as TGTGCCAGCAGCTTAGGGAGGCGGACAGATACGCAGTATTTT.

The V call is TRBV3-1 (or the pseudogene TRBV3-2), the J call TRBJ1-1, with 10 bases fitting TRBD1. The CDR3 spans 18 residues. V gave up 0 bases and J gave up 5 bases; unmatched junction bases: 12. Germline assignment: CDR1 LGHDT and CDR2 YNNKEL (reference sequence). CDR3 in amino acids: CASSQDPPDRGRETEAFF. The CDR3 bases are TGTGCCAGCAGCCAAGACCCCCCAGACAGGGGGCGTGAAACTGAAGCTTTCTTT.

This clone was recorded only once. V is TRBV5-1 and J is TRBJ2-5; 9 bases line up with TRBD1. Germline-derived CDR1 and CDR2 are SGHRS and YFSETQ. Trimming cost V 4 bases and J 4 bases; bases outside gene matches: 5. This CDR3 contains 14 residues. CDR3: CASSHPQGAETQYF. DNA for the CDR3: TGCGCCAGCAGCCACCCACAGGGGGCAGAGACCCAGTACTTC.

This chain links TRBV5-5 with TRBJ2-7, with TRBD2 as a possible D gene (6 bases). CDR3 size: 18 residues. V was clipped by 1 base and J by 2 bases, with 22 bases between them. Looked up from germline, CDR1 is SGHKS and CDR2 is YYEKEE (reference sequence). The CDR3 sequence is CASSLLGSGAVPPYEQYF. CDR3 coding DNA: TGTGCCAGCAGCTTGCTTGGGTCGGGAGCTGTCCCCCCCTACGAGCAGTACTTC.

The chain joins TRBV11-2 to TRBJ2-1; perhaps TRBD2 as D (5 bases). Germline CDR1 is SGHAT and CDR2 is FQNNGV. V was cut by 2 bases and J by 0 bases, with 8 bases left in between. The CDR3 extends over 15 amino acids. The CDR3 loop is CASSLRRSSYNEQFF. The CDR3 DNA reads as TGTGCCAGCAGCTTAAGGAGGAGCTCCTACAATGAGCAGTTCTTC.

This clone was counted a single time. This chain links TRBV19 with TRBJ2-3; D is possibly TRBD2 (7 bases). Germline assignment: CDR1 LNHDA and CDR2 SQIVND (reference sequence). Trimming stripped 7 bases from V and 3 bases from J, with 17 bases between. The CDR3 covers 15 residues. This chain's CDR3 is CASTPNREGTDTQYF. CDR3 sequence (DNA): TGTGCCAGTACCCCAAACAGGGAGGGGACAGATACGCAGTATTTT.

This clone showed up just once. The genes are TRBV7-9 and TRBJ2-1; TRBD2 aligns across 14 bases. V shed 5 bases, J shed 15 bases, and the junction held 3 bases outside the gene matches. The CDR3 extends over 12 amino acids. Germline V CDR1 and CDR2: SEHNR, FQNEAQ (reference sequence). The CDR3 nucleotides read TGTGCCAGCAGCCCCGGGACTAGCGGGGGGTTCTTC. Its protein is CASSPGTSGGFF.

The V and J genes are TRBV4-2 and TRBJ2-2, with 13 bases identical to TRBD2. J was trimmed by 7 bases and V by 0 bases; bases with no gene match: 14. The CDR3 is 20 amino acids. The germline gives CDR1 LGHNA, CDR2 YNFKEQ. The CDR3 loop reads CASSQDPPGLAGVVGGELFF. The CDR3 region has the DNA TGTGCCAGCAGCCAAGATCCCCCCGGACTAGCGGGAGTGGTGGGCGGGGAGCTGTTTTTT.

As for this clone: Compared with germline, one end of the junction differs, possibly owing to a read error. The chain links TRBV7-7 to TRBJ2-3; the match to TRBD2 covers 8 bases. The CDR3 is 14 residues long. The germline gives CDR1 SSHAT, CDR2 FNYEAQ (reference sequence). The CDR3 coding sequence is TGTGCTAGCAGCTTAGGTAGCGGGGCAGATACGCAGTATTTT. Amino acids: CASSLGSGADTQYF. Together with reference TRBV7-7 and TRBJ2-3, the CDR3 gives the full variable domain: GAGVSQSPRYKVTKRGQDVTLRCDPISSHATLYWYQQALGQGPEFLTYFNYEAQPDKSGLPSDRFSAERPEGSISTLTIQRTEQRDSAMYRCASSLGSGADTQYFGPGTRLTVL.

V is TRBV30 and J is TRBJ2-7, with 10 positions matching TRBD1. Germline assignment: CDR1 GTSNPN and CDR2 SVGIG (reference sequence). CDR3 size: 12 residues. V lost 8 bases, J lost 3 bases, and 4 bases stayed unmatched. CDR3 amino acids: CAPRDRGYEQYF. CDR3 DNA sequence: TGTGCCCCCCGGGACAGGGGCTACGAGCAGTACTTC.

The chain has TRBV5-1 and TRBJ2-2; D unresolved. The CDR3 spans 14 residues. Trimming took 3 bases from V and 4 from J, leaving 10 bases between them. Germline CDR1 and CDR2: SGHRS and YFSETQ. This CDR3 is CASSWAPGTGELFF. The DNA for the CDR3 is TGCGCCAGCAGCTGGGCCCCAGGCACCGGGGAGCTGTTTTTT.

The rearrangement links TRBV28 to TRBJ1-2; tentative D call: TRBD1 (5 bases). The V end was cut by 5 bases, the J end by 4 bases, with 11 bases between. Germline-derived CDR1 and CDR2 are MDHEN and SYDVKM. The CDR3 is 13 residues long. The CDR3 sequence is CASSKGSPYGYTF. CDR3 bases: TGTGCCAGCAGTAAGGGGTCCCCCTATGGCTACACCTTC.

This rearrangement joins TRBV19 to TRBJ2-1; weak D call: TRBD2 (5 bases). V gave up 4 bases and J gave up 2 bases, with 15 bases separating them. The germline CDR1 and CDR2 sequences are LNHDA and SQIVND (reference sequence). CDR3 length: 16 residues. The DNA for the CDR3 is TGTGCCAGTAGTACGGACTCCCCGGTTCCCTACAATGAGCAGTTCTTC. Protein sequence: CASSTDSPVPYNEQFF.